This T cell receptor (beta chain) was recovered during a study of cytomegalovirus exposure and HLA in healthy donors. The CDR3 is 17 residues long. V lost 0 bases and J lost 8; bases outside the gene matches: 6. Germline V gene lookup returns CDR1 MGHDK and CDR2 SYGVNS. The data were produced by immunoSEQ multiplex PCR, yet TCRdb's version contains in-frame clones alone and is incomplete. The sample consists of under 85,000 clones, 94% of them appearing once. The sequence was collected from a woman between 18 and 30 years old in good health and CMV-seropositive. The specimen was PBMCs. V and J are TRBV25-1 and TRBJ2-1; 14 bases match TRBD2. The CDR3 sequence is CASSEYNWTSGRYEQFF. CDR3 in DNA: TGTGCCAGCAGTGAATATAATTGGACTAGCGGGAGGTATGAGCAGTTCTTC.